What follows are 6 T cell receptor beta chains derived from one specimen sequenced in a study of cytomegalovirus exposure and HLA in healthy donors. Primers for the PCR totalled 60 Vbeta and 13 Jbeta. TCRdb keeps only in-frame clones here, not all; method: immunoSEQ multiplex PCR. This table holds 95,000 to 100,000 clones, under 85% found once. The sequenced sample was PBMCs. The receptors stem from a man aged 35 to 55 in good health and CMV-seronegative.

This sequence joins TRBV19 and TRBJ1-1, with 7 bases fitting TRBD1. The germline gives CDR1 LNHDA, CDR2 SQIVND (reference sequence). Unmatched junction bases numbered 11, after V lost 1 base and J lost 3 bases. There are 17 residues in the CDR3. The DNA for the CDR3 is TGTGCCAGTAGTATAGCTAACCCCCGGGACAGAGACACTGAAGCTTTCTTT. Translation gives CASSIANPRDRDTEAFF.

This clone came up once. The chain employs TRBV12-5 and TRBJ2-5; TRBD1 might be the D (6 bases). The CDR3 runs 14 residues. CDR1 and CDR2 (germline): LGHNT, FRNRAP. V was cut by 9 bases and J by 5 bases, with 19 bases left in between. The CDR3 region has the DNA TGTGCTAGACCCACAGGGACGAGGCCGGAGACCCAGTACTTC. This encodes CARPTGTRPETQYF. Combining the CDR3 with reference TRBV12-5 and TRBJ2-5 gives the whole variable domain DARVTQTPRHKVTEMGQEVTMRCQPILGHNTVFWYRQTMMQGLELLAYFRNRAPLDDSGMPKDRFSAEMPDATLATLKIQPSEPRDSAVYFCARPTGTRPETQYFGPGTRLLVL.

The rearrangement uses TRBV7-2 and TRBJ1-1; D is unresolved. Germline V lookup: CDR1 SGHTA, CDR2 FQGNSA. The CDR3 contains 13 residues. The germline V and J ends were trimmed by 3 bases and 3 bases, with 8 bases remaining between them. As DNA, the CDR3 is TGTGCCAGCAGCTTGTCAGGTGACACTGAAGCTTTCTTT. Its translation is CASSLSGDTEAFF.

J is TRBJ1-1 and V is TRBV27; D gene ambiguous. CDR1 is MNHEY and CDR2 is SMNVEV in the germline V gene (reference sequence). The CDR3 runs 13 residues. The V gene lost 1 base and the J gene lost 2 bases, with 5 bases spanning the gap. CDR3 nucleotide sequence: TGTGCCAGCAGTTTATACAGAAACACTGAAGCTTTCTTT. Residues: CASSLYRNTEAFF.

The V and J genes are TRBV5-1 and TRBJ2-1; D possibly corresponds to TRBD2 (6 bases). Trimming shortened V by 0 bases and J by 7 bases, and 17 bases separated the two germline ends. Germline V lookup: CDR1 SGHRS, CDR2 YFSETQ. The CDR3 length is 16 residues. CDR3 in DNA: TGCGCCAGCAGCTTGGCCGGGGGTGGAAGAGGTAATGAGCAGTTCTTC. The encoded protein is CASSLAGGGRGNEQFF.

This clone came up a few times. The V call is TRBV6-5, the J call TRBJ2-7, with 11 bases lining up with TRBD1. The germline V gene encodes CDR1 MNHEY and CDR2 SVGAGI. Trimming cost V 4 bases and J 9 bases; bases outside gene matches: 11. This CDR3 has 15 residues. The CDR3: CASSFDRDRGGRQYF. The CDR3 region has the DNA TGTGCCAGCAGTTTCGACCGGGACAGGGGGGGCCGGCAGTACTTC.